A selection of T cell receptor beta chains follows, all from one sample in a study of T cells in Graves' hyperthyroidism and ophthalmopathy. Each CDR3 protein gets one entry after TCRdb re-called the multiplex PCR reads with MiXCR. The sample carries roughly 510,000 distinct CDR3 sequences, around 20% recorded once. Source material: blood. The origin of the receptors is a man aged 18 to 29 with Graves' hyperthyroidism. Each CDR3 is given with its conserved first and last residue. A D gene is named only where the DNA matches it firmly. Clone size is not always given. Where it is, it says once, few, many or a class for expanded clones.

.,TRBV7-6,TRBJ1-1,.,TGTGCCAGCAGCCCCAATAGAGGGCGAGGCACTGAAGCTTTCTTT,CASSPNRGRGTEAFF
many,TRBV12-3/TRBV12-4,TRBJ1-5,TRBD1,TGTGCCAGCGGACCGACAGGGAGCAATCAGCCCCAGCATTTT,CASGPTGSNQPQHF
many,TRBV27,TRBJ1-6,.,TGTGCCAGCAGTTTAAGCCAGGGACTTTCACCCCTCCACTTT,CASSLSQGLSPLHF
many,TRBV28,TRBJ1-3,.,TGTGCCAGCAGTTTAACACATCCCTCTGGAAACACCATATATTTT,CASSLTHPSGNTIYF
many,TRBV30,TRBJ2-7,.,TGTGCCTACTGCCGAAAGGACAGTAACGAGCAGTACTTC,CAYCRKDSNEQYF
many,TRBV6-5,TRBJ2-5,TRBD1,TGTGCCAGCAGTTACCGACAGGGGGGGGAGACCCAGTACTTC,CASSYRQGGETQYF
many,TRBV20-1,TRBJ2-7,TRBD1,TGCAGTGCTAGAGATGAGTGGAGAGGGACAGGGGTTTACGAGCAGTACTTC,CSARDEWRGTGVYEQYF
.,TRBV11-2,TRBJ2-5,TRBD1,TGTGCCAGCAGCGCGCCGGACAGGGCTCAAGAGACCCAGTACTTC,CASSAPDRAQETQYF
few,TRBV12-3/TRBV12-4,TRBJ1-2,TRBD1,TGTGCCAGCAGTTTAAACCCAGGGGGGCACTATGGCTACACCTTC,CASSLNPGGHYGYTF
many,TRBV19,TRBJ1-2,TRBD1,TGTGCCATACGGGACAGCTTTAACTATGGCTACACCTTC,CAIRDSFNYGYTF
many,TRBV12-3/TRBV12-4,TRBJ1-1,.,TGTGCCAGCAGTTTCGACAGCCTGAACACTGAAGCTTTCTTT,CASSFDSLNTEAFF
.,TRBV6-5,TRBJ2-7,TRBD1,TGTGCCAGCAGTTACCACGGGACAGGGGCTAACGAGCAGTACTTC,CASSYHGTGANEQYF
few,TRBV12-3/TRBV12-4,TRBJ2-5,TRBD1,TGTGCCAGCAGTACACAGGGGGCCCAACAGTACTTC,CASSTQGAQQYF
many,TRBV28,TRBJ1-1,TRBD1,TGTGCCAGCAGTCCGACGAGGGGGCTAGGCACTGAAGCTTTCTTT,CASSPTRGLGTEAFF
.,TRBV28,TRBJ1-3,TRBD1,TGTGCCAGCAGTGAGGGACAGATCTCTGGAAACACCATATATTTT,CASSEGQISGNTIYF